One and the same sample provided the 3 T cell receptor beta chains below, sequenced in a study of CD8 T cells in Susac syndrome. RNA amounts of about 0.5 to 1 ug underwent reverse transcription with random hexamers. One entry per CDR3 protein results from TCRdb running MiXCR on the immunoSEQ multiplex PCR reads. Of approximately 130,000 distinct CDR3 sequences listed, approximately 90% are singletons. The specimen was CD8+ T cells from PBMCs. The receptors come from a human donor with multiple sclerosis.

The J gene is TRBJ1-1, the V gene TRBV28, with D uncertain. CDR1 is MDHEN, CDR2 SYDVKM, per germline. V shed 10 bases and J shed 6 bases, with 12 bases lying between them. The CDR3 runs 11 residues. The CDR3 spells CATTLGAEAFF. The CDR3 DNA is TGTGCCACCACCTTGGGTGCTGAAGCTTTCTTT.

J is TRBJ1-1 and V is TRBV28, with unresolved D. CDR3 length: 13 residues. Germline-derived CDR1 and CDR2 are MDHEN and SYDVKM. The V gene lost 8 bases and the J gene lost 0 bases, with 10 bases spanning the gap. CDR3 coding DNA: TGTGCCAGCCATCTTACAGTGAACACTGAAGCTTTCTTT. It yields the protein CASHLTVNTEAFF.

This clonotype turned up a few times. The chain joins TRBV6-2 or TRBV6-3 to TRBJ2-1, with no clear D. CDR3 length equals 13 residues. Trimming took 2 bases from V and 3 from J, leaving 5 bases between them. The germline V gene encodes CDR1 MNHEY and CDR2 SVGEGT. CDR3 residues: CASSYGLYNEQFF. Written as DNA, the CDR3 is TGTGCCAGCAGTTACGGTCTCTACAATGAGCAGTTCTTC.